What follows are 8 T cell receptor beta chains derived from one specimen sequenced in a study of OX40 agonist ivuxolimab in advanced cancers. The table came from immunoSEQ multiplex PCR; TCRdb's copy has only in-frame clones and leaves some out. The repertoire holds approximately 58,000 clones, with approximately 85% as singletons. The starting material was CD4+ or CD8+ T cells sorted from blood, obtained in a trial of the OX40 agonist ivuxolimab. These receptors all come from an adult with an advanced solid tumor such as melanoma, head and neck, liver or kidney cancer.

The genes are TRBV10-1 and TRBJ1-2; TRBD1 might be the D (5 bases). This CDR3 region has 14 residues. CDR1 and CDR2 from the germline V gene are WNHNN and SYGVQD (reference sequence). V dropped 6 bases and J dropped 5 bases, with 16 bases sitting between them. The CDR3 nucleotides read TGCGCCAGCAGCCCCGGGACGGTCGTATATGGCTACACCTTC. It specifies CASSPGTVVYGYTF.

The chain uses TRBV6-5 and TRBJ2-2; no clear D. V shed 0 bases and J shed 3 bases, with 8 bases lying between them. Germline V gene sequence: CDR1 MNHEY, CDR2 SVGAGI. There are 15 residues in the CDR3. CDR3 coding DNA: TGTGCCAGCAGTTACTCTGACACCTACACCGGGGAGCTGTTTTTT. It specifies CASSYSDTYTGELFF.

This chain connects TRBV19 to TRBJ1-2, with 9 bases that match TRBD1. CDR1 LNHDA and CDR2 SQIVND come from the germline V gene (reference sequence). The CDR3 contains 13 residues. V lost 4 bases and J lost 5; bases outside the gene matches: 2. Here the CDR3 DNA reads TGTGCCAGTAGTACCGGACAGGGGTATGGCTACACCTTC. Translation: CASSTGQGYGYTF.

The chain uses TRBV4-2 and TRBJ2-1; 12 positions agree with TRBD2. This CDR3 comprises 16 residues. Trimming took 3 bases from V and 9 from J; bases not matched to a gene: 9. Germline V gene data show CDR1 as LGHNA and CDR2 as YNFKEQ. As DNA, the CDR3 is TGTGCCAGCAGCCATCTCTCTAGCGGGGGGGCCGGTGAGCAGTTCTTC. It codes for CASSHLSSGGAGEQFF.

The table lists this clone with a few counts. The chain couples TRBV6-1 to TRBJ2-5; D is possibly TRBD2 (6 bases). Looked up from germline, CDR1 is MNHNS and CDR2 is SASEGT. Trimming stripped 0 bases from V and 5 bases from J, with 13 bases between. This CDR3 contains 15 residues. CDR3 coding DNA: TGTGCCAGCAGTGAAGCAGGGAGGCCGGGGGAGACCCAGTACTTC. It yields the protein CASSEAGRPGETQYF.

The chain carries TRBV7-3 and TRBJ1-1; D call uncertain. V gave up 5 bases and J gave up 0 bases, with 7 bases separating them. This CDR3 has 13 amino acids. Germline V gene sequence: CDR1 SGHTA, CDR2 FQGTGA. CDR3 sequence: CASSAQVNTEAFF. The CDR3 DNA reads as TGTGCCAGCAGCGCCCAGGTGAACACTGAAGCTTTCTTT.

In this sample, this clone turned up a few times. The chain has TRBV19 and TRBJ1-2; 8 bases map to TRBD1. The CDR3 has 13 amino acids. Germline lookup yields CDR1 LNHDA and CDR2 SQIVND (reference sequence). V shed 8 bases, J shed 1 base, and the junction held 3 bases outside the gene matches. The CDR3 is CASGQGFNYGYTF. CDR3 nucleotide sequence: TGTGCCAGTGGACAGGGTTTTAACTATGGCTACACCTTC.

Concerning this clone itself: One end of the junction does not line up with germline, which may come from a read error. The chain couples TRBV10-3 to TRBJ2-3, with a tentative D call TRBD2 (7 bases). The CDR3 has 14 residues. In germline, CDR1 is ENHRY, CDR2 SYGVKD. CDR3 sequence reads: CAIKPGGNTDTQYF. In DNA, the CDR3 is TGTGCTATCAAACCGGGGGGCAACACAGATACGCAGTATTTT.